These 15 T cell receptor beta chains came from one sample sequenced in a study of regulatory T cells in long-lasting Graves disease. This sample's time point: persistent/refractory GD, antithyroid drugs over 5 years with positive TRAb. PBMC-derived RNA was used for the TCR library. Both iRepertoire HTBI primers and Arm-PCR of CDR3 regions were used to build the TCR beta libraries. TCRdb re-analysed the multiplex PCR reads in MiXCR, keeping a single row per CDR3 protein. Altogether roughly 430,000 distinct CDR3 sequences are present, 21% being singletons, with the ten largest covering about 13%. Source: peripheral blood mononuclear cells (PBMCs), taken when the disease was refractory, from a patient treated with antithyroid drugs. These receptors came from a female donor with Graves disease.

In its sample, this clonotype was seen many times. V usage is TRBV6-5 and J usage is TRBJ1-2; 8 bases agree with TRBD1. This CDR3 has 16 residues. Germline lookup yields CDR1 MNHEY and CDR2 SVGAGI. The ends lost 0 bases at V and 5 bases at J; junction bases unmatched: 8. Here the CDR3 DNA reads TGTGCCAGCAGTTACTCGATGGTTGGACAGGGATATGGCTACACCTTC. Translated, it gives CASSYSMVGQGYGYTF.

This clonotype was found a few times. This chain links TRBV20-1 with TRBJ2-5; the match to TRBD2 covers 7 bases. After removal of 0 bases from V and 5 bases from J, the junction contained 6 bases not matched to a gene. This CDR3 is built from 14 residues. The germline V gene has CDR1 DFQATT and CDR2 SNEGSKA (reference sequence). The CDR3, as DNA: TGCAGTGCTAGAGATCATGGGGGGGTGGAGACCCAGTACTTC. Its translation is CSARDHGGVETQYF.

This clonotype was counted only a few times. V is TRBV3-1 and J is TRBJ2-2; the match to TRBD2 covers 10 bases. The CDR3 totals 17 residues. Germline V gene sequence: CDR1 LGHDT, CDR2 YNNKEL (reference sequence). J gave up 5 bases and V 2 bases, and 8 bases lay outside the gene matches. CDR3 region: CASSQSSGGPWTGELFF. CDR3 bases: TGTGCCAGCAGCCAATCTAGCGGGGGTCCGTGGACCGGGGAGCTGTTTTTT.

This clonotype was seen repeatedly, ten times or more. This CDR3 is CATSTSVRDWNGYTF. The CDR3 DNA reads TGTGCCACCAGCACCTCTGTCAGGGACTGGAATGGCTACACCTTC. V is TRBV15 and J is TRBJ1-2, with a tentative D call TRBD1 (5 bases). V was trimmed by 4 bases and J by 6 bases, leaving 18 bases between them. The germline CDR1 and CDR2 sequences are LNHNV and YYDKDF (reference sequence). The CDR3 consists of 15 residues.

Notes on this clonotype: A read error is possible here, since a much larger clone lies one base away. The V call is TRBV12-3 or TRBV12-4, the J call TRBJ1-1; D might be TRBD1 (6 bases). This CDR3 is 14 amino acids long. With 5 bases removed from V and 7 bases from J, the gap between germline ends came to 17 bases. CDR3 coding DNA: TGTGCCAGCAGTACGGGACAAAAGTACATTGAAGCTTTCTTT. Translating gives CASSTGQKYIEAFF.

V gene TRBV29-1 combines with J gene TRBJ2-1, with 9 bases that match TRBD2. CDR3 length: 15 residues. V dropped 7 bases and J dropped 9; count of bases not matched to a gene: 16. Germline assignment: CDR1 SQVTM and CDR2 ANQGSEA. CDR3 nucleotides: TGCAGCGGCCACCCTAGCGGGGTCCGAAACACTGAGCAGTTCTTC. This codes for CSGHPSGVRNTEQFF.

This clonotype appeared a few times. This chain connects TRBV7-9 to TRBJ1-1; 7 bases map to TRBD1. Trimming took 5 bases from V and 2 from J; bases not matched to a gene: 8. Per the germline V gene, CDR1 is SEHNR and CDR2 is FQNEAQ (reference sequence). This CDR3 is 15 amino acids long. CDR3 sequence (DNA): TGTGCCAGCAGCCCGCGACAGGGATCCAACACTGAAGCTTTCTTT. Translation gives CASSPRQGSNTEAFF.

This clonotype was found many times. The CDR3 DNA is TGTGCCAGCAGCTTAGTTTCCCTCGAGCAGTACTTC. This sequence encodes CASSLVSLEQYF. V is TRBV11-2 and J is TRBJ2-7; D remains ambiguous. V lost 1 base, J lost 6 bases, and 7 bases lay in between. CDR1 and CDR2 from the germline V gene are SGHAT and FQNNGV. The CDR3 has 12 residues.

This clonotype has ten or more counts. CDR3 residues: CASSGTGGSETQYF. CDR3 coding DNA: TGCGCCAGCAGTGGGACGGGCGGGTCGGAGACCCAGTACTTC. V and J are TRBV10-2 and TRBJ2-5; tentative D call: TRBD2 (5 bases). V shed 4 bases and J shed 5 bases, with 14 bases lying between them. The CDR3 length is 14 residues. The germline V gene encodes CDR1 WSHSY and CDR2 SAAADI.

This clonotype has a count of ten or more. The genes are TRBV28 and TRBJ2-5, with 8 bases identical to TRBD1. This CDR3 is 14 amino acids long. Per the germline V gene, CDR1 is MDHEN and CDR2 is SYDVKM. The ends lost 6 bases at V and 4 bases at J; junction bases unmatched: 7. The CDR3 is CASRRQGTIETQYF. In nucleotides, the CDR3 is TGTGCCAGCAGGAGACAGGGGACAATAGAGACCCAGTACTTC.

In its sample, this clonotype was seen many times. V and J are TRBV25-1 and TRBJ2-7; D might be TRBD2 (6 bases). CDR3 length: 15 amino acids. Germline-derived CDR1 and CDR2 are MGHDK and SYGVNS. The V end was cut by 2 bases, the J end by 3 bases, with 14 bases between. CDR3 bases: TGTGCCAGCAGTGAAAGAGGAAAAGCGGGCTACGAGCAGTACTTC. Translated: CASSERGKAGYEQYF.

This clonotype was seen only a few times. This chain connects TRBV11-2 to TRBJ2-1, with 10 bases that match TRBD2. The length of the CDR3 is 16 residues. The V segment lost 1 base and the J segment 3 bases; nucleotides outside the gene matches: 3. CDR1 and CDR2 (germline): SGHAT, FQNNGV. The CDR3 loop reads CASSLGTSGIYNEQFF. In nucleotides, the CDR3 is TGTGCCAGCAGCTTAGGTACTAGCGGGATCTACAATGAGCAGTTCTTC.

This chain joins TRBV2 and TRBJ2-1; possible D gene TRBD2, 6 bases. Germline lookup yields CDR1 SNHLY and CDR2 FYNNEI. This CDR3 has 17 residues. V gave up 10 bases and J gave up 0 bases, with 22 bases separating them. The CDR3 DNA is TGTGCCATCATTCCTGAGGGACTCCCCAGCTCCTACAATGAGCAGTTCTTC. Its protein product is CAIIPEGLPSSYNEQFF.

This rearrangement joins TRBV4-1 to TRBJ1-3; TRBD1 is a possible D gene (5 bases). V was cut by 4 bases and J by 4 bases, with 14 bases left in between. This CDR3 has 15 residues. Germline assignment: CDR1 MGHRA and CDR2 YSYEKL. The CDR3 here is CASSLWDEVGNTIYF. In DNA, the CDR3 is TGCGCCAGCAGCCTATGGGACGAAGTCGGAAACACCATATATTTT.

The chain links TRBV20-1 to TRBJ2-5, with TRBD2 matching over 11 bases. The CDR3 runs to 15 residues. Germline V gene data show CDR1 as DFQATT and CDR2 as SNEGSKA (reference sequence). The trim removed 2 bases at V and 2 bases at J, leaving 4 bases unmatched. CDR3: CSARLAGGRQETQYF. CDR3 DNA: TGCAGTGCTAGATTAGCGGGAGGGCGACAAGAGACCCAGTACTTC.